Each of the 13 T cell receptor beta chains below was sequenced from the same sample in a study of T cells of healthy individuals (dated by TCRdb to between 2017 and 2018). The library came from 5' RACE. Sequencing was performed on an Illumina MiSeq. TCRdb handled the public reads itself, with Q25 trimming in fastp and clone calling in MiXCR, and kept productive beta chains. Identical CDR3 protein sequences are pooled into one entry, listed with their most common genes and DNA. This sample has 95,000 to 100,000 distinct CDR3 sequences in its table, and roughly a sixth of those were observed once. The ten largest clones take up roughly 6.1% of the sample. The receptors stem from a human donor in good health.

The rearrangement joins TRBV6-2 or TRBV6-3 to TRBJ1-2; no clear D. Per the germline V gene, CDR1 is MNHEY and CDR2 is SVGEGT. The CDR3 contains 13 residues. The V end was cut by 2 bases, the J end by 3 bases, with 7 bases between. CDR3 nucleotides: TGTGCCAGCAGTTACGCAGGCGACTATGGCTACACCTTC. Encoded protein: CASSYAGDYGYTF.

The J gene is TRBJ2-2, the V gene TRBV4-2, with 8 bases that match TRBD2. Germline-derived CDR1 and CDR2 are LGHNA and YNFKEQ. There are 17 residues in the CDR3. V dropped 2 bases and J dropped 6; count of bases not matched to a gene: 11. CDR3 DNA sequence: TGTGCCAGCAGCCAATTGTCCGGGACTAGTTCTTCCGGGGAGCTGTTTTTT. Protein sequence: CASSQLSGTSSSGELFF.

There are many counts of this clonotype. The chain uses TRBV20-1 and TRBJ1-2, with D possibly matching TRBD1 (5 bases). Trimming removed 5 bases from V and 4 bases from J, with 11 bases in between. CDR3 length equals 12 residues. From germline, CDR1 is DFQATT and CDR2 SNEGSKA (reference sequence). The CDR3 protein is CSASTGTYGYTF. CDR3 in DNA: TGCAGTGCTTCTACCGGGACCTATGGCTACACCTTC.

V and J are TRBV12-5 and TRBJ2-1; 7 bases map to TRBD2. In germline, CDR1 is LGHNT, CDR2 FRNRAP. Trimming removed 5 bases from V and 5 bases from J; junction bases left unmatched: 9. CDR3 length equals 15 residues. The CDR3 DNA follows: TGTGCTAGTGGTCCGAGCGGGACCCTACACAATGAGCAGTTCTTC. Protein product: CASGPSGTLHNEQFF.

This clonotype turned up a few times. This rearrangement joins TRBV6-6 to TRBJ1-5; no firm D call. CDR1 MNHNY and CDR2 SVGAGI come from the germline V gene (reference sequence). CDR3 length: 16 residues. Trimming pared 7 bases from V and 0 bases from J, leaving 16 bases between. CDR3 sequence reads: CASNPTAEYSNQPQHF. CDR3 in DNA: TGTGCCAGCAATCCCACGGCGGAGTATAGCAATCAGCCCCAGCATTTT.

The CDR3 nucleotides are TGTGCCAGCAGCCATGGGGTTGGCACCGGGGAGCTGTTTTTT. Protein: CASSHGVGTGELFF. The J gene is TRBJ2-2, the V gene TRBV3-1; D uncertain. Trimming shortened V by 3 bases and J by 4 bases, and 9 bases separated the two germline ends. Germline V gives CDR1 LGHDT, CDR2 YNNKEL (reference sequence). The CDR3 is made up of 14 amino acids.

This clonotype was counted many times. The V gene is TRBV29-1, the J gene TRBJ1-1; D perhaps matches TRBD1 (5 bases). Trimming removed 6 bases at V and 4 bases at J, with 27 bases between. The CDR3 sequence is 17 residues long. From germline, CDR1 is SQVTM and CDR2 ANQGSEA. CDR3 sequence: CSVHGPRGKGSLTEAFF. The CDR3 DNA is TGCAGCGTCCATGGGCCTAGGGGAAAGGGATCCCTCACTGAAGCTTTCTTT.

The J gene is TRBJ2-7, the V gene TRBV29-1; 12 bases fit TRBD2. Trimming took 4 bases from V and 6 from J; bases not matched to a gene: 7. The V gene's germline CDR1 is SQVTM and CDR2 ANQGSEA. The CDR3 length is 14 residues. The CDR3 here is CSVGTSGNGGEQYF. CDR3 nucleotides: TGCAGCGTTGGGACTAGCGGGAACGGCGGCGAGCAGTACTTC.

In this sample, this clonotype turned up a few times. As DNA, the CDR3 is TGTGCCAGCAGGAAACTAGACGGGGGTCGGCCCTATAATTCACCCCTCCACTTT. It specifies CASRKLDGGRPYNSPLHF. V and J are TRBV6-2 or TRBV6-3 and TRBJ1-6, with D maybe TRBD1 (5 bases). Trimming left V 6 bases short and J 2 bases short, with 20 bases between. The CDR3 sequence is 18 residues long. Germline CDR1 reads MNHEY; CDR2 reads SVGEGT.

This clonotype has more than one count but fewer than ten. The chain couples TRBV28 to TRBJ2-1; D call uncertain. The CDR3 loop spans 14 amino acids. V was clipped by 4 bases and J by 5 bases, with 12 bases between them. Germline CDR1 MDHEN, CDR2 SYDVKM. CDR3 loop: CASSYTPGHNEQFF. The CDR3 DNA reads TGTGCCAGCAGTTACACCCCGGGCCACAATGAGCAGTTCTTC.

The chain is built from TRBV20-1 and TRBJ2-3, with a weak D call TRBD1 (6 bases). The CDR3 consists of 16 residues. V lost 0 bases and J 4 bases, leaving 17 bases between the germline ends. Germline CDR1 reads DFQATT; CDR2 reads SNEGSKA (reference sequence). CDR3 bases: TGCAGTGCTAGAGAAAACGACAGGAAAGGGCCAGATACGCAGTATTTT. Translating gives CSARENDRKGPDTQYF.

This clonotype has only a few counts. The chain is built from TRBV4-1 and TRBJ1-4; TRBD1 matches 8 bases. J lost 8 bases, V lost 7 bases, and 6 bases had no gene match. The CDR3 has 13 amino acids. CDR1 is MGHRA, CDR2 YSYEKL, per germline. The CDR3 nucleotides are TGCGCCAGCAAGCGGACAGGGTTGGAAAAACTGTTTTTT. Its protein product is CASKRTGLEKLFF.

V and J are TRBV30 and TRBJ2-7; D unclear. Germline V gene lookup returns CDR1 GTSNPN and CDR2 SVGIG (reference sequence). Deletions cut 2 bases from V and 1 base from J, with 9 bases between. The CDR3 spans 13 residues. The CDR3 sequence: CAWSSGRSYEQYF. The CDR3 coding sequence is TGTGCCTGGAGTTCCGGAAGGTCCTACGAGCAGTACTTC.